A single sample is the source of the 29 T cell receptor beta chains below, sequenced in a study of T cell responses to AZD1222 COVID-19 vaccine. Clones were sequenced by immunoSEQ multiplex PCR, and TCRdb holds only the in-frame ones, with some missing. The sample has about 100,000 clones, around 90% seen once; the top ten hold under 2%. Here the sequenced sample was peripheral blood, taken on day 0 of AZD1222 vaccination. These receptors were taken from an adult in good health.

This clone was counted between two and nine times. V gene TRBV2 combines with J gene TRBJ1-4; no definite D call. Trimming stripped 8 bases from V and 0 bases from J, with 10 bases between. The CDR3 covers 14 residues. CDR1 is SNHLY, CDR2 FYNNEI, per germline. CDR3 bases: TGTGCCAGCCACCTCCTTGCAACTAATGAAAAACTGTTTTTT. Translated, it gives CASHLLATNEKLFF.

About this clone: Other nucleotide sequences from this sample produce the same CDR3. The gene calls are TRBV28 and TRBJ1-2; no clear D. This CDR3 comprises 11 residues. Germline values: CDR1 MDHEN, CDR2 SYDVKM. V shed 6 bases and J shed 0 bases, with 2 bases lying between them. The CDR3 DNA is TGTGCCAGCAGCTCTAACTATGGCTACACCTTC. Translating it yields CASSSNYGYTF.

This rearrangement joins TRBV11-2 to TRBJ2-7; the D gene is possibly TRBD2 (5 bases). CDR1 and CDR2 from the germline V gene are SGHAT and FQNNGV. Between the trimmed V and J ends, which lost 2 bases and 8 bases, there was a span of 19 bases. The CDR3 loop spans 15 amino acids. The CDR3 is CASSLSGRPTPQQYF. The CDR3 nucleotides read TGTGCCAGCAGCTTAAGCGGTAGGCCTACTCCACAGCAGTACTTC.

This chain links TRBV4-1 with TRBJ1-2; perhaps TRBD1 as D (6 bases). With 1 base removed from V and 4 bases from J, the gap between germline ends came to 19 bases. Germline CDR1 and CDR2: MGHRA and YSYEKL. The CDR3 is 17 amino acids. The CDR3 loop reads CASSQVHRGANGYGYTF. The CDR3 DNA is TGCGCCAGCAGCCAAGTCCACCGGGGGGCGAACGGCTATGGCTACACCTTC.

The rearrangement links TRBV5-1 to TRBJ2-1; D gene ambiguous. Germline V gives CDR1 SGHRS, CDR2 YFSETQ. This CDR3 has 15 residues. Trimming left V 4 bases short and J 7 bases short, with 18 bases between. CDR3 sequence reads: CASSPLGIGENEQFF. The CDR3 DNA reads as TGCGCCAGCAGCCCTCTAGGTATTGGGGAAAATGAGCAGTTCTTC.

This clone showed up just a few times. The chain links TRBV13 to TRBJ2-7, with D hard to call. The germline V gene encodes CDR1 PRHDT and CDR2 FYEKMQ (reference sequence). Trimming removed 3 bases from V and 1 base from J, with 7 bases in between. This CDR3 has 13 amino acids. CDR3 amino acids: CASSFGGSYEQYF. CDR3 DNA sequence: TGTGCCAGCAGCTTTGGCGGATCCTACGAGCAGTACTTC.

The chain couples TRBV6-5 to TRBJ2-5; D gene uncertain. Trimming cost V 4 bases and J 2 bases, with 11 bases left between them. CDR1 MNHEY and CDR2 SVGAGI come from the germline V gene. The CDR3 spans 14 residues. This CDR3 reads CASSLRDWQETQYF. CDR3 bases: TGTGCCAGCAGTTTGCGCGACTGGCAAGAGACCCAGTACTTC.

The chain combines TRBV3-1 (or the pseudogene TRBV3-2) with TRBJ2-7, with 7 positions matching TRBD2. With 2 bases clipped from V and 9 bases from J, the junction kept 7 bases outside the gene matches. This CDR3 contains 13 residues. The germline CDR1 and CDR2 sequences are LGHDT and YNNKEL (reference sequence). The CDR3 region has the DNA TGTGCCAGCAGCCAAAAGGCGGGAGAGGTGCAGTACTTC. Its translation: CASSQKAGEVQYF.

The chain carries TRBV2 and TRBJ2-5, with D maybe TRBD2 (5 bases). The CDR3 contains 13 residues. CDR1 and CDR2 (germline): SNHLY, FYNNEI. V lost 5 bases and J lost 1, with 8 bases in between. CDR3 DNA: TGTGCCAGCAGTCCGCGGGTCCAAGAGACCCAGTACTTC. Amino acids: CASSPRVQETQYF.

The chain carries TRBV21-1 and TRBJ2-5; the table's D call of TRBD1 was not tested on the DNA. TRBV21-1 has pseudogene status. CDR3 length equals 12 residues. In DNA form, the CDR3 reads TGTGCCAGGCCAGAACCCCAAGAGACCCAGTACTTC. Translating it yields CARPEPQETQYF.

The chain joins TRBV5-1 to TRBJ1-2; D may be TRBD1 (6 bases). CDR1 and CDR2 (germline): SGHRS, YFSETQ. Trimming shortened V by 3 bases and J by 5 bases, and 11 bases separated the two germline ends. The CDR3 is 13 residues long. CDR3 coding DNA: TGCGCCAGCAGCTCCGGACAGCCGTATGGCTACACCTTC. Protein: CASSSGQPYGYTF.

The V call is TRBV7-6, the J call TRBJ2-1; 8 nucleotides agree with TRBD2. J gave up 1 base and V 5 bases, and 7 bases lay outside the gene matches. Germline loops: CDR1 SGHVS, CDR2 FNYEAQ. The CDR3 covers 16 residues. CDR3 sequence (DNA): TGTGCCAGCAGCCGCTTAGCGGGGACGTCCTACAATGAGCAGTTCTTC. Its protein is CASSRLAGTSYNEQFF.

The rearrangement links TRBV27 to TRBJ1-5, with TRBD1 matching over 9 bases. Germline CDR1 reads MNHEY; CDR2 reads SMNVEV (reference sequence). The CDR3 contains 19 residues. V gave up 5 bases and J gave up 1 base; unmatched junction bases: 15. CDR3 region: CASSPLGQGIPFSNQPQHF. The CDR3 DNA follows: TGTGCCAGCAGTCCTCTGGGACAGGGAATCCCCTTCAGCAATCAGCCCCAGCATTTT.

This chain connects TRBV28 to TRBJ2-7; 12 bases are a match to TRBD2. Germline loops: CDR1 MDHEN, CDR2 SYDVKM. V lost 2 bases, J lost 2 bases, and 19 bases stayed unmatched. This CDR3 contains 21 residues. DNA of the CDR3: TGTGCCAGCAGTTTACCGACCGGACTAGCGGGGCTCATAAGGGGTCCCTACGAGCAGTACTTC. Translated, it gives CASSLPTGLAGLIRGPYEQYF.

The CDR3 sequence: CSVGTAPNTEAFF. The CDR3 DNA reads as TGCAGCGTGGGGACAGCTCCGAACACTGAAGCTTTCTTT. V is TRBV29-1 and J is TRBJ1-1; TRBD1 agrees at 7 bases. CDR1 is SQVTM, CDR2 ANQGSEA, per germline. With V trimmed by 6 bases and J by 1 base, 5 bases remained unmatched. The CDR3 totals 13 residues.

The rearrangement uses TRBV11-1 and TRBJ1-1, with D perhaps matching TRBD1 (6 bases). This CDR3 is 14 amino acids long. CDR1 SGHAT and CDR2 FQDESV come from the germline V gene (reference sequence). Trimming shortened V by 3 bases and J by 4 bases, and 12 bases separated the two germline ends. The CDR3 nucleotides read TGTGCCAGCAGCTTTCTGACAGGCACCACTGAAGCTTTCTTT. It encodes CASSFLTGTTEAFF.

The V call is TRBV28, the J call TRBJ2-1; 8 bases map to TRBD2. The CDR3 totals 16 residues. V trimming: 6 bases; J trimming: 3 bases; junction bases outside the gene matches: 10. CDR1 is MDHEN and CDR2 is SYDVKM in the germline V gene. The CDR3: CASSTSEAGVYNEQFF. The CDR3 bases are TGTGCCAGCAGCACCTCCGAAGCGGGAGTCTACAATGAGCAGTTCTTC.

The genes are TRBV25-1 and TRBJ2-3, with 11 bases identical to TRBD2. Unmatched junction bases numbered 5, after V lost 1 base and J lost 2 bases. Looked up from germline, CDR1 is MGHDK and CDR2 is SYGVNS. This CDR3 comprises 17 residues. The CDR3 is CASSELTGLAVTDTQYF. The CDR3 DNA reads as TGTGCCAGCAGTGAATTAACGGGACTAGCGGTCACAGATACGCAGTATTTT. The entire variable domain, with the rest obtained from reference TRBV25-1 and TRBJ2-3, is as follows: EADIYQTPRYLVIGTGKKITLECSQTMGHDKMYWYQQDPGMELHLIHYSYGVNSTEKGDLSSESTVSRIRTEHFPLTLESARPSHTSQYLCASSELTGLAVTDTQYFGPGTRLTVL.

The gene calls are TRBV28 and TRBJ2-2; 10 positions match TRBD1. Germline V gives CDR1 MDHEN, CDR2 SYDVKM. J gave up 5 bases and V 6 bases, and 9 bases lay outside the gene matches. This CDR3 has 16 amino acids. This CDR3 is CASRPFGTGETGELFF. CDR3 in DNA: TGTGCCAGCAGGCCTTTTGGGACAGGGGAAACCGGGGAGCTGTTTTTT.

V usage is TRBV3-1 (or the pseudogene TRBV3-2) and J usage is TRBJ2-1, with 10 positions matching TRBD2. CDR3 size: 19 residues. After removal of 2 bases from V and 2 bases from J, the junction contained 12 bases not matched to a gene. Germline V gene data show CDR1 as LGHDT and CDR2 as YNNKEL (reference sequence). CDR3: CASSQRVAGGPAAYNEQFF. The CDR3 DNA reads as TGTGCCAGCAGCCAAAGGGTAGCGGGAGGCCCCGCTGCCTACAATGAGCAGTTCTTC.

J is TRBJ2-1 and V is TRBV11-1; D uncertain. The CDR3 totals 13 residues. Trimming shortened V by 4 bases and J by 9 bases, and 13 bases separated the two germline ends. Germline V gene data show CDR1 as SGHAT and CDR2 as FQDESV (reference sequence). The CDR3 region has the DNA TGTGCCAGCAGCTCCCTTCTTACTGTTGAGCAGTTCTTC. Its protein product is CASSSLLTVEQFF.

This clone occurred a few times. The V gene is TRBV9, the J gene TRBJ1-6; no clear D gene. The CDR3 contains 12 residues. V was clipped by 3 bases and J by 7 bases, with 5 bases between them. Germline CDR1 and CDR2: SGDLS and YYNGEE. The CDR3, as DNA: TGTGCCAGCAGCGCCTCAAATTCACCCCTCCACTTT. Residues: CASSASNSPLHF.

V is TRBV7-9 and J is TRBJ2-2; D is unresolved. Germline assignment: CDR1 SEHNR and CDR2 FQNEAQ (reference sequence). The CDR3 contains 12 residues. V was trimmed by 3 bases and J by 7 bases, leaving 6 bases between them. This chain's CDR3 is CASSFSFGELFF. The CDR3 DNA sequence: TGTGCCAGCAGCTTTAGTTTCGGGGAGCTGTTTTTT.

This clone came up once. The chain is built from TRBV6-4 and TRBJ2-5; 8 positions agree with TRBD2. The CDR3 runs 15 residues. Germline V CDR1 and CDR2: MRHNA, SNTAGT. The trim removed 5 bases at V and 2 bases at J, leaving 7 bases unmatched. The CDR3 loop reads CASSQTSGGQETQYF. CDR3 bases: TGTGCCAGCAGTCAAACTAGCGGAGGGCAAGAGACCCAGTACTTC.

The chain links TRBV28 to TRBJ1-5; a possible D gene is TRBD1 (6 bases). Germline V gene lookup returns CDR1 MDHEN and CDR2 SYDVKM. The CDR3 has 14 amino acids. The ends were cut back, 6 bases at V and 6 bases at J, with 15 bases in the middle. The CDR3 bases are TGTGCCAGCAGGCCCCCAGGGGATAGTCAGCCCCAGCATTTT. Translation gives CASRPPGDSQPQHF.

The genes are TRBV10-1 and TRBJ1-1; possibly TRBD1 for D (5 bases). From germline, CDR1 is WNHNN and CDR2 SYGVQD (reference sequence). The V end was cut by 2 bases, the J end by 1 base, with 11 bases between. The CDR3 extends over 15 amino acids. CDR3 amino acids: CASSEEGTGNTEAFF. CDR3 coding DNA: TGCGCCAGCAGTGAGGAAGGGACCGGGAACACTGAAGCTTTCTTT.

The CDR3 spells CASSLRQGDTEAFF. CDR3 DNA sequence: TGTGCCAGCAGCCTGAGACAGGGTGACACTGAAGCTTTCTTT. V and J are TRBV7-9 and TRBJ1-1; 7 bases fit TRBD1. The CDR3 covers 14 residues. Germline trimming cut 5 bases from V and 3 bases from J; bases unmatched to any gene: 6. Germline V gene lookup returns CDR1 SEHNR and CDR2 FQNEAQ (reference sequence).

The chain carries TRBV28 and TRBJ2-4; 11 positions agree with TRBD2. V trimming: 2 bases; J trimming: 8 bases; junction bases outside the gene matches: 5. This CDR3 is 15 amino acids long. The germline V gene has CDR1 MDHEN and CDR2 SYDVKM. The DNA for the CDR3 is TGTGCCAGCAGTTTAGGTGCTAGCGGGAGGTACATTCAGTACTTC. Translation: CASSLGASGRYIQYF.

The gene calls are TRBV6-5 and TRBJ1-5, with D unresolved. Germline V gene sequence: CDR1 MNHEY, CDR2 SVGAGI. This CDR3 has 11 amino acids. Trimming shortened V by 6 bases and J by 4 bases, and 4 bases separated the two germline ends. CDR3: CASRTNQPQHF. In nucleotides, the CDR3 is TGTGCCAGCAGGACTAATCAGCCCCAGCATTTT.